Described below is a single T cell receptor beta chain sequence and its context. No antigen is known for it. TCRdb keeps only in-frame clones here, not all; method: immunoSEQ multiplex PCR. Here the sample spans about 53,000 clones, 70% to 90% being singletons. The source of the sample is a study of OX40 agonist ivuxolimab in advanced cancers. The overall study: Dose-escalation patients had hepatocellular carcinoma, melanoma, renal cell or head and neck cancer.

Per the germline V gene, CDR1 is MNHNS and CDR2 is SASEGT. V lost 2 bases to trimming and J lost 5 bases, with 10 bases between them. The CDR3 is made up of 15 amino acids. Findings and caveats of the study: By week 6 at 0.1 to 3.0 mg/kg, blood CD4+ and CD8+ T cells had expanded clonally.

The sequence was collected from an adult with an advanced solid tumor such as melanoma, head and neck, liver or kidney cancer. Here the sequenced sample was CD4+ or CD8+ T cells sorted from blood, taken in a trial of the OX40 agonist ivuxolimab. J is TRBJ2-6 and V is TRBV6-1, with D hard to call. CDR3 residues: CASSELRTRANVLTF. The CDR3 DNA follows: TGTGCCAGCAGTGAACTCCGGACGCGGGCCAACGTCCTGACTTTC.